This T cell receptor beta chain was obtained from a study of cytomegalovirus exposure and HLA in healthy donors. Study-wide findings and caveats: The authors confirmed in vitro that a few CMV-associated chains were specific for CMV antigens.

CDR1 and CDR2 from the germline V gene are SGHTS and YDEGEE. Deletions cut 2 bases from V and 7 bases from J, with 6 bases between. The CDR3 loop spans 11 amino acids. To note about this clone: As yet, its antigen is unknown.

Profiling relied on immunoSEQ multiplex PCR, and the TCRdb table lists in-frame clones only, not all of them. This repertoire shows 150,000 to 200,000 clones, roughly 86% found once; its top ten account for 2% to 3%. Material: PBMCs. This TCR was sampled from a young man in good health and CMV-seropositive. The J gene is TRBJ1-2, the V gene TRBV5-8; D call uncertain. As DNA, the CDR3 is TGTGCCAGCAGCTTTCTCAGTGGCTACACCTTC. This sequence encodes CASSFLSGYTF.